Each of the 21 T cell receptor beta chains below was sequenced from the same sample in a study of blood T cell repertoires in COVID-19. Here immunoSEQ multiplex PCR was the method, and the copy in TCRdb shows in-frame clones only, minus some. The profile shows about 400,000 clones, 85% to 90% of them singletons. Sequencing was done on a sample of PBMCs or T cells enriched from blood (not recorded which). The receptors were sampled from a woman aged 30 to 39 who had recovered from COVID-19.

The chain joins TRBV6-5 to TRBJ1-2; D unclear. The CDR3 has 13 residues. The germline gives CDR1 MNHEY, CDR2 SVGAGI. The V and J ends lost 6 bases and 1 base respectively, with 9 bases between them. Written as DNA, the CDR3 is TGTGCCAGCAGAGAGAGGAGTAACTATGGCTACACCTTC. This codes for CASRERSNYGYTF.

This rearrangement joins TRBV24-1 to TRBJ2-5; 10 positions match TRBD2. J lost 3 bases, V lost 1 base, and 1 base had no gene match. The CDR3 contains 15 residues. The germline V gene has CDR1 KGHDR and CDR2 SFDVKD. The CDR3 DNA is TGTGCCACCAGTGATTTCGGGACTAGCGAAGAGACCCAGTACTTC. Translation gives CATSDFGTSEETQYF.

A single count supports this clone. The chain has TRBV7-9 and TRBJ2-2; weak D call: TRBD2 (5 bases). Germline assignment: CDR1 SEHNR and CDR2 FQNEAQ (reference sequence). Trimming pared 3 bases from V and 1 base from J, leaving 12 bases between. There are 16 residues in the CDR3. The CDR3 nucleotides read TGTGCCAGCAGCTTTGGTCCGGGGAGGAACACCGGGGAGCTGTTTTTT. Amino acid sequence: CASSFGPGRNTGELFF. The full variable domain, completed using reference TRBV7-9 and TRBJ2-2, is DTGVSQNPRHKITKRGQNVTFRCDPISEHNRLYWYRQTLGQGPEFLTYFQNEAQLEKSRLLSDRFSAERPKGSFSTLEIQRTEQGDSAMYLCASSFGPGRNTGELFFGEGSRLTVL.

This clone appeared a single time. CDR3 nucleotides: TGTGCCAGCAGCTTAGGCAGGGCGTCCTATGGCTACACCTTC. This codes for CASSLGRASYGYTF. This sequence joins TRBV5-6 and TRBJ1-2; weak D call: TRBD1 (5 bases). V shed 2 bases and J shed 4 bases, with 12 bases lying between them. CDR3 size: 14 residues. Germline-derived CDR1 and CDR2 are SGHDT and YYEEEE.

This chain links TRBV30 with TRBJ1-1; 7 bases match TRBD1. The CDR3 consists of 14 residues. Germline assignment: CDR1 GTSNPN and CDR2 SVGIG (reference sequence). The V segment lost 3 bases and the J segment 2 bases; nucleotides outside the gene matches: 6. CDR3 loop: CAWSADRENTEAFF. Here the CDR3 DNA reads TGTGCCTGGAGCGCAGACAGGGAAAACACTGAAGCTTTCTTT.

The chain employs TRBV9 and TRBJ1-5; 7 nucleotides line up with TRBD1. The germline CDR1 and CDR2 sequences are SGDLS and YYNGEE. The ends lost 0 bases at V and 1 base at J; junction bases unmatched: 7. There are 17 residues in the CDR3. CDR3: CASSVVEGARSNQPQHF. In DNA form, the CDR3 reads TGTGCCAGCAGCGTAGTGGAGGGGGCTAGGAGCAATCAGCCCCAGCATTTT. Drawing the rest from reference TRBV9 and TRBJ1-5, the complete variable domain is DSGVTQTPKHLITATGQRVTLRCSPRSGDLSVYWYQQSLDQGLQFLIQYYNGEERAKGNILERFSAQQFPDLHSELNLSSLELGDSALYFCASSVVEGARSNQPQHFGDGTRLSIL.

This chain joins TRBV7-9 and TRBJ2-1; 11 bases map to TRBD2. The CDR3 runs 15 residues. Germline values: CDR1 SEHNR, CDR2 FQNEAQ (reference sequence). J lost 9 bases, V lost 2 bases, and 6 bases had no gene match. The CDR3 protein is CASSLSLAGGPEQFF. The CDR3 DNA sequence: TGTGCCAGCAGCTTAAGCCTAGCGGGGGGCCCTGAGCAGTTCTTC.

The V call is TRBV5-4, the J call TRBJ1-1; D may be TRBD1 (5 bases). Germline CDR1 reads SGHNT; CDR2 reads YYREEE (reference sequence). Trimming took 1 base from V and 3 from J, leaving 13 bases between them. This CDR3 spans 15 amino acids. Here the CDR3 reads CASSLSGPRDTEAFF. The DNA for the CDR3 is TGTGCCAGCAGCTTGTCTGGACCCAGGGACACTGAAGCTTTCTTT.

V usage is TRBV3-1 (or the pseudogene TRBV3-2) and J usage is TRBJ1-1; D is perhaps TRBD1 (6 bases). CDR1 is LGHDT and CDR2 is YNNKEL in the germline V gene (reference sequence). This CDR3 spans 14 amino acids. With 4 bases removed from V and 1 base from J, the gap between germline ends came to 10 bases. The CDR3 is CASSLGHGNTEAFF. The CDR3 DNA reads TGTGCCAGCAGCCTGGGACATGGGAACACTGAAGCTTTCTTT.

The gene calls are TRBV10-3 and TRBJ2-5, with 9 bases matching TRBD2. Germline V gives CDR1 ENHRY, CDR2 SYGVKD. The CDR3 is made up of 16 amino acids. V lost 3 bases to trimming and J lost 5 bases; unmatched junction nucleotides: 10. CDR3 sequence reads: CAISDLRGGAGETQYF. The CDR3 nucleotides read TGTGCCATCAGTGACTTACGCGGGGGGGCCGGGGAGACCCAGTACTTC.

Here the CDR3 DNA reads TGTGCCAGCAGCGCAGGGGCGGCTGGAAACACCATATATTTT. Translating it yields CASSAGAAGNTIYF. The chain employs TRBV7-9 and TRBJ1-3, with D perhaps matching TRBD1 (6 bases). The CDR3 sequence is 14 residues long. Germline V gene lookup returns CDR1 SEHNR and CDR2 FQNEAQ (reference sequence). Trimming stripped 5 bases from V and 2 bases from J, with 10 bases between.

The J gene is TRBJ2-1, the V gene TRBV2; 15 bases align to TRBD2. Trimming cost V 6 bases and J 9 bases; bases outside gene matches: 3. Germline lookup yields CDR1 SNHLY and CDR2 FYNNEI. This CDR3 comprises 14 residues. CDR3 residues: CASRGLAGGGEQFF. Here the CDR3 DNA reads TGTGCCAGCAGGGGACTAGCGGGAGGTGGTGAGCAGTTCTTC.

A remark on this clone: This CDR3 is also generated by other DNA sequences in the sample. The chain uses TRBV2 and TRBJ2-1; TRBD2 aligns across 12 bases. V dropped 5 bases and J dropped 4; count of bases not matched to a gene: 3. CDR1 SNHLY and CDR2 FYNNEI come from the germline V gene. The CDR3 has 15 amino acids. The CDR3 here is CASSPLAGGYNEQFF. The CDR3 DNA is TGTGCCAGCAGTCCTCTAGCGGGAGGGTACAATGAGCAGTTCTTC. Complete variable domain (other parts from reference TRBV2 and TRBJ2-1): EPEVTQTPSHQVTQMGQEVILRCVPISNHLYFYWYRQILGQKVEFLVSFYNNEISEKSEIFDDQFSVERPDGSNFTLKIRSTKLEDSAMYFCASSPLAGGYNEQFFGPGTRLTVL.

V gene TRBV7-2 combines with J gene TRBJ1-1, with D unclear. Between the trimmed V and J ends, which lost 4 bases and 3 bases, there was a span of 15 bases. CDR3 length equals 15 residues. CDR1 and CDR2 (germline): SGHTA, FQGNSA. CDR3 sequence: CASSSAGSLYTEAFF. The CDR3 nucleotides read TGTGCCAGCAGCTCGGCGGGCAGCCTATACACTGAAGCTTTCTTT.

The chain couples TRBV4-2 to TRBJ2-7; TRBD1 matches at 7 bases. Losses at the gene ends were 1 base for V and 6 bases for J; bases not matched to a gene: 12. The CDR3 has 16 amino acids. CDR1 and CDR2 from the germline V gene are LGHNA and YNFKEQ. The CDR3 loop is CASSQGDGQGEGEQYF. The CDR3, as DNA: TGTGCCAGCAGCCAAGGGGACGGGCAGGGGGAAGGCGAGCAGTACTTC.

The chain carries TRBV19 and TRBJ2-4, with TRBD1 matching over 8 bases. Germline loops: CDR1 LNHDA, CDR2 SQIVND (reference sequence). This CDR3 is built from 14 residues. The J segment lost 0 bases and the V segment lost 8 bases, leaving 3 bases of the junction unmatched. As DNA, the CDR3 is TGTGCCAGTTCGACAGGGGTAGCCAAAAACATTCAGTACTTC. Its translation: CASSTGVAKNIQYF.

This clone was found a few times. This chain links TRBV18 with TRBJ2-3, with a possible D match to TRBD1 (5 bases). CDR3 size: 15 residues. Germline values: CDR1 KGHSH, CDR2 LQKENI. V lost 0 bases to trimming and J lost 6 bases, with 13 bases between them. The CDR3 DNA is TGTGCCAGCTCACCACCTAGCAGGGCTGCGGATACGCAGTATTTT. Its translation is CASSPPSRAADTQYF. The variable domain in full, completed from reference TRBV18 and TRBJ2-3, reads NAGVMQNPRHLVRRRGQEARLRCSPMKGHSHVYWYRQLPEEGLKFMVYLQKENIIDESGMPKERFSAEFPKEGPSILRIQQVVRGDSAAYFCASSPPSRAADTQYFGPGTRLTVL.

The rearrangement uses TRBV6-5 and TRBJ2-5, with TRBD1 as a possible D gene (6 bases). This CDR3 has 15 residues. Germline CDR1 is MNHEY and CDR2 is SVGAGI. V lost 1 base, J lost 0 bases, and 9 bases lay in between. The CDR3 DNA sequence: TGTGCCAGCAGTTACTTCGGACAGAACCAAGAGACCCAGTACTTC. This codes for CASSYFGQNQETQYF.

The CDR3 sequence is CASSRDGYTF. CDR3 nucleotide sequence: TGTGCCAGCAGCAGGGATGGCTACACCTTC. J is TRBJ1-2 and V is TRBV6-5, with D perhaps TRBD1 (5 bases). There are 10 residues in the CDR3. Trimming took off 6 bases at V and 6 bases at J, with 5 bases between the two ends. CDR1 is MNHEY and CDR2 is SVGAGI in the germline V gene.

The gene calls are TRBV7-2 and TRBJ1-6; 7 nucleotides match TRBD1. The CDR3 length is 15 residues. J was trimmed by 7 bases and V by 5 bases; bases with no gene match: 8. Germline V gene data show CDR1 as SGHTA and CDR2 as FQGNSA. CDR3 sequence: CASSTRDSKNSPLHF. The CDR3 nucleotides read TGTGCCAGCAGCACCCGGGACAGTAAAAATTCACCCCTCCACTTT. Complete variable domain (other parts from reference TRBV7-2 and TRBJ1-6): GAGVSQSPSNKVTEKGKDVELRCDPISGHTALYWYRQSLGQGLEFLIYFQGNSAPDKSGLPSDRFSAERTGGSVSTLTIQRTQQEDSAVYLCASSTRDSKNSPLHFGNGTRLTVT.

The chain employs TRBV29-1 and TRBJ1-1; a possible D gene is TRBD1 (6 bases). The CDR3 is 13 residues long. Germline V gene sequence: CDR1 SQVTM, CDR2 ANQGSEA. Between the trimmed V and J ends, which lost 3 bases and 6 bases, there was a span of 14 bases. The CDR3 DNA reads TGCAGCGTTGAGGTCAGGGAGGGGGCTGAAGCTTTCTTT. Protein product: CSVEVREGAEAFF.